These 30 T cell receptor beta chains originate from one sample sequenced in a study of blood T cell repertoires in COVID-19. Method: immunoSEQ multiplex PCR; TCRdb's copy keeps in-frame clones and lacks some. This sample has about 190,000 clones; roughly 80% occur once, and the top ten carry around 11%. Sequenced input: peripheral blood. Source of these receptors: a woman aged 45-65 years with acute or convalescent COVID-19.

In its sample, this clone was seen once. CDR3 nucleotide sequence: TGTGCCACCAACAGGGGCACAGATACGCAGTATTTT. Translation: CATNRGTDTQYF. The rearrangement uses TRBV6-5 and TRBJ2-3; a weak D match, TRBD1 (6 bases). The CDR3 runs to 12 residues. V lost 10 bases and J lost 1, with 9 bases in between. CDR1 is MNHEY, CDR2 SVGAGI, per germline.

The V and J genes are TRBV18 and TRBJ1-5; D is unclear. This CDR3 spans 15 amino acids. Germline V gene lookup returns CDR1 KGHSH and CDR2 LQKENI. The V end lost 1 base, the J end lost 5 bases, and 12 bases lay between the germline ends. The CDR3 DNA reads as TGTGCCAGCTCACCACGGTCCGGGGTGGATCAGCCCCAGCATTTT. It is translated as CASSPRSGVDQPQHF.

The chain uses TRBV28 and TRBJ2-1; maybe TRBD1 (5 bases). Germline V lookup: CDR1 MDHEN, CDR2 SYDVKM. The germline V and J ends were trimmed by 6 bases and 3 bases, with 12 bases remaining between them. The CDR3 consists of 14 residues. Here the CDR3 DNA reads TGTGCCAGCAGACCTCAGGGAAGCTACAATGAGCAGTTCTTC. It translates to CASRPQGSYNEQFF. Drawing the rest from reference TRBV28 and TRBJ2-1, the complete variable domain is DVKVTQSSRYLVKRTGEKVFLECVQDMDHENMFWYRQDPGLGLRLIYFSYDVKMKEKGDIPEGYSVSREKKERFSLILESASTNQTSMYLCASRPQGSYNEQFFGPGTRLTVL.

The chain couples TRBV2 to TRBJ1-2, with D perhaps TRBD1 (5 bases). This CDR3 has 11 amino acids. V was clipped by 11 bases and J by 8 bases, with 15 bases between them. Per germline, CDR1 SNHLY and CDR2 FYNNEI. The CDR3 protein is CAAGGSGGYTF. In DNA form, the CDR3 reads TGTGCCGCGGGGGGATCAGGGGGCTACACCTTC.

The chain recombines TRBV19 with TRBJ1-5; 8 bases agree with TRBD1. This CDR3 has 17 amino acids. Looked up from germline, CDR1 is LNHDA and CDR2 is SQIVND (reference sequence). The V gene end was trimmed by 3 bases and the J gene end by 0 bases; junction bases not matched to a gene: 7. The CDR3 loop is CASSIGQGANSNQPQHF. In DNA, the CDR3 is TGTGCCAGTAGTATCGGCCAGGGGGCGAATAGCAATCAGCCCCAGCATTTT.

The chain recombines TRBV11-3 with TRBJ2-1, with D hard to call. Germline CDR1 is SGHNT and CDR2 is YENEEA. The length of the CDR3 is 11 residues. Deletions cut 4 bases from V and 13 bases from J, with 11 bases between. The CDR3 reads CASSSDKTQFF. The CDR3 nucleotides are TGTGCCAGCAGCTCAGACAAAACACAGTTCTTC.

The chain carries TRBV28 and TRBJ1-4; TRBD1 matches 8 bases. This CDR3 spans 14 amino acids. J gave up 8 bases and V 3 bases, and 5 bases lay outside the gene matches. CDR1 and CDR2 (germline): MDHEN, SYDVKM. The CDR3 DNA is TGTGCCAGCAGTTTCGGACAGGGAAGGGAAAAACTGTTTTTT. Translation gives CASSFGQGREKLFF.

The chain joins TRBV6-5 to TRBJ1-1, with 10 nucleotides matching TRBD1. After removal of 6 bases from V and 5 bases from J, the junction contained 6 bases not matched to a gene. CDR3 length: 14 amino acids. Germline CDR1 is MNHEY and CDR2 is SVGAGI. The CDR3 nucleotides read TGTGCCAGCAGCCGGGACAGGGGAAAAACTGAAGCTTTCTTT. Protein product: CASSRDRGKTEAFF.

In this sample, this clone turned up many times. The V and J genes are TRBV4-3 and TRBJ1-2, with D possibly TRBD1 on 6 matching bases. The CDR3 is 15 amino acids. Between the trimmed V and J ends, which lost 4 bases and 4 bases, there was a span of 16 bases. Per germline, CDR1 LGHNA and CDR2 YSLEER. The CDR3 is CASSLPPGVLYGYTF. The CDR3 bases are TGCGCCAGCAGCCTCCCCCCAGGGGTACTCTATGGCTACACCTTC.

There are a few counts of this clone. The V call is TRBV5-6, the J call TRBJ2-7; unclear D gene. The CDR3 runs to 12 residues. Germline V gene sequence: CDR1 SGHDT, CDR2 YYEEEE. V lost 0 bases to trimming and J lost 7 bases, with 8 bases between them. The CDR3 DNA is TGTGCCAGCAGCTTGGACTATAATGAGCAGTACTTC. It encodes CASSLDYNEQYF.

The V and J genes are TRBV2 and TRBJ2-7; D may be TRBD1 (6 bases). CDR1 and CDR2 (germline): SNHLY, FYNNEI. This CDR3 comprises 14 residues. V was trimmed by 6 bases and J by 4 bases, leaving 16 bases between them. CDR3 bases: TGTGCCAGCAGAAGGGAAGGGGGATCATACGAGCAGTACTTC. Its protein product is CASRREGGSYEQYF.

This clone was counted only a few times. The gene calls are TRBV27 and TRBJ2-2, with 7 bases identical to TRBD1. There are 16 residues in the CDR3. Germline V gene data show CDR1 as MNHEY and CDR2 as SMNVEV (reference sequence). V trimming: 3 bases; J trimming: 1 base; junction bases outside the gene matches: 5. The CDR3 DNA is TGTGCCAGCAGTTTCCCCGGGACAGTGAACACCGGGGAGCTGTTTTTT. Protein sequence: CASSFPGTVNTGELFF.

This rearrangement joins TRBV28 to TRBJ1-4; D might be TRBD1 (6 bases). Trimming pared 3 bases from V and 8 bases from J, leaving 16 bases between. This CDR3 region has 15 residues. The V gene's germline CDR1 is MDHEN and CDR2 SYDVKM. CDR3 protein: CASSLGGQVEEKLFF. As DNA, the CDR3 is TGTGCCAGCAGTTTGGGGGGGCAGGTTGAGGAAAAACTGTTTTTT.

V is TRBV9 and J is TRBJ2-1; TRBD1 is a possible D gene (5 bases). Germline V lookup: CDR1 SGDLS, CDR2 YYNGEE. V lost 0 bases and J 8 bases, leaving 18 bases between the germline ends. The length of the CDR3 is 16 residues. CDR3 in amino acids: CASSVGGGSPIDEQFF. The CDR3 DNA reads TGTGCCAGCAGCGTAGGGGGCGGCTCCCCGATCGATGAGCAGTTCTTC.

The chain links TRBV6-5 to TRBJ2-7; 8 nucleotides agree with TRBD1. Germline V gene sequence: CDR1 MNHEY, CDR2 SVGAGI. V shed 6 bases and J 2 bases; nucleotides not matched to a gene: 9. This CDR3 contains 15 residues. The CDR3 DNA follows: TGTGCCAGCAGGAGTCAGACAGGGGCCACCTACGAGCAGTACTTC. This codes for CASRSQTGATYEQYF.

The chain employs TRBV6-5 and TRBJ1-4; D is perhaps TRBD1 (5 bases). The CDR3 sequence is 15 residues long. Germline-derived CDR1 and CDR2 are MNHEY and SVGAGI. V shed 8 bases and J shed 5 bases, with 18 bases lying between them. Here the CDR3 DNA reads TGTGCCAGCGGTCGCAGAGGGACTGAAAATGAAAAACTGTTTTTT. The encoded protein is CASGRRGTENEKLFF.

The rearrangement links TRBV24-1 to TRBJ2-3; 8 bases are shared with TRBD2. Per germline, CDR1 KGHDR and CDR2 SFDVKD. The CDR3 runs 14 residues. J was trimmed by 3 bases and V by 7 bases; bases with no gene match: 5. The CDR3 reads CATSQRERTDTQYF. The CDR3, as DNA: TGTGCCACCAGCCAGCGGGAGAGGACAGATACGCAGTATTTT.

The V call is TRBV19, the J call TRBJ1-1; possible D gene TRBD1, 6 bases. The germline CDR1 and CDR2 sequences are LNHDA and SQIVND (reference sequence). Trimming took 4 bases from V and 5 from J, leaving 20 bases between them. CDR3 length equals 16 residues. CDR3 protein: CASSTRLQGMVTEAFF. The DNA for the CDR3 is TGTGCCAGTAGTACCCGCCTACAGGGTATGGTTACTGAAGCTTTCTTT. Filled out from reference TRBV19 and TRBJ1-1, the complete variable domain reads DGGITQSPKYLFRKEGQNVTLSCEQNLNHDAMYWYRQDPGQGLRLIYYSQIVNDFQKGDIAEGYSVSREKKESFPLTVTSAQKNPTAFYLCASSTRLQGMVTEAFFGQGTRLTVV.

The chain carries TRBV19 and TRBJ1-5, with TRBD1 as a possible D gene (6 bases). The CDR3 runs 18 residues. Germline-derived CDR1 and CDR2 are LNHDA and SQIVND (reference sequence). V shed 2 bases and J shed 2 bases, with 19 bases lying between them. The CDR3 here is CASSIRDTGAGGNQPQHF. The CDR3 DNA reads as TGTGCCAGTAGTATAAGGGACACCGGAGCGGGGGGCAATCAGCCCCAGCATTTT.

The chain joins TRBV9 to TRBJ2-1, with 8 positions matching TRBD2. Unmatched junction bases numbered 3, after V lost 0 bases and J lost 1 base. The germline gives CDR1 SGDLS, CDR2 YYNGEE. The CDR3 is made up of 16 amino acids. The DNA of the CDR3 is TGTGCCAGCAGCGTAGATGCTAGCGGGTCCTACAATGAGCAGTTCTTC. This encodes CASSVDASGSYNEQFF. The full variable domain, rest sourced from reference TRBV9 and TRBJ2-1, is DSGVTQTPKHLITATGQRVTLRCSPRSGDLSVYWYQQSLDQGLQFLIQYYNGEERAKGNILERFSAQQFPDLHSELNLSSLELGDSALYFCASSVDASGSYNEQFFGPGTRLTVL.

This sequence joins TRBV2 and TRBJ1-5; 7 nucleotides match TRBD1. Per the germline V gene, CDR1 is SNHLY and CDR2 is FYNNEI. The CDR3 sequence is 14 residues long. V lost 7 bases to trimming and J lost 7 bases; unmatched junction nucleotides: 10. CDR3 sequence reads: CASTIGGKGQPQHF. In DNA, the CDR3 is TGTGCCAGCACCATAGGGGGCAAGGGACAGCCCCAGCATTTT. The whole variable domain, filled in from reference TRBV2 and TRBJ1-5, reads EPEVTQTPSHQVTQMGQEVILRCVPISNHLYFYWYRQILGQKVEFLVSFYNNEISEKSEIFDDQFSVERPDGSNFTLKIRSTKLEDSAMYFCASTIGGKGQPQHFGDGTRLSIL.

This chain's CDR3 is CATSRGGWDGDGYTF. DNA of the CDR3: TGTGCCACCAGCAGAGGAGGGTGGGATGGGGATGGCTACACCTTC. V usage is TRBV15 and J usage is TRBJ1-2, with D unresolved. With 1 base removed from V and 6 bases from J, the gap between germline ends came to 15 bases. The CDR3 consists of 15 residues. Germline V lookup: CDR1 LNHNV, CDR2 YYDKDF (reference sequence).

The chain combines TRBV5-1 with TRBJ2-5; the match to TRBD1 covers 7 bases. The CDR3 loop spans 13 amino acids. From germline, CDR1 is SGHRS and CDR2 YFSETQ. The ends lost 4 bases at V and 4 bases at J; junction bases unmatched: 4. The CDR3 sequence: CASSVQGVETQYF. The CDR3 nucleotides read TGCGCCAGCAGCGTCCAGGGGGTAGAGACCCAGTACTTC. Using reference TRBV5-1 and TRBJ2-5 for the parts outside the CDR3, the full variable domain is KAGVTQTPRYLIKTRGQQVTLSCSPISGHRSVSWYQQTPGQGLQFLFEYFSETQRNKGNFPGRFSGRQFSNSRSEMNVSTLELGDSALYLCASSVQGVETQYFGPGTRLLVL.

A remark on this clone: Its ends do not fully match the called genes, so a read error is possible. Other DNA sequences from this sample encode an identical CDR3 as well. This chain uses TRBV9 with TRBJ1-2; D not resolved. CDR1 is SGDLS and CDR2 is YYNGEE in the germline V gene. This CDR3 is 13 amino acids long. CDR3 loop: CASSVADRGGYTF. The CDR3 DNA is TGTGCCAGCAGCGTAGCGGACCGGGGAGGCTACACTTTC.

This clone was recorded once. The rearrangement joins TRBV21-1 to TRBJ2-7; the table's D call of TRBD1 was not tested on the DNA. TRBV21-1 is marked as a pseudogene. The CDR3 totals 17 residues. Written as DNA, the CDR3 is TGTGCCAGCAGCATGGCGGAACCGGGACAGTTTTCCTACGAGCAGTACTTC. Residues: CASSMAEPGQFSYEQYF.

The CDR3 sequence is CASSPRLAGRLGTQYF. CDR3 coding DNA: TGCGCCAGCAGCCCTCGACTAGCGGGGAGGCTAGGTACGCAGTATTTT. The chain combines TRBV5-1 with TRBJ2-3; the match to TRBD2 covers 11 bases. CDR3 length: 16 amino acids. V trimming: 4 bases; J trimming: 8 bases; junction bases outside the gene matches: 12. Germline values: CDR1 SGHRS, CDR2 YFSETQ.

V is TRBV29-1 and J is TRBJ2-1; tentative D call: TRBD1 (7 bases). Trimming shortened V by 8 bases and J by 7 bases, and 18 bases separated the two germline ends. The CDR3 consists of 13 residues. The V gene's germline CDR1 is SQVTM and CDR2 ANQGSEA. The CDR3, as DNA: TGCAGCCTGCAGGGGGGCGCTTGGAATGAGCAGTTCTTC. It yields the protein CSLQGGAWNEQFF.

V and J are TRBV18 and TRBJ2-1; D possibly corresponds to TRBD1 (6 bases). In germline, CDR1 is KGHSH, CDR2 LQKENI. The CDR3 is 17 residues long. The ends were cut back, 0 bases at V and 0 bases at J, with 12 bases in the middle. The CDR3 here is CASSPPLGGSSYNEQFF. CDR3 sequence (DNA): TGTGCCAGCTCACCACCCCTAGGGGGAAGCTCCTACAATGAGCAGTTCTTC.

The gene calls are TRBV6-5 and TRBJ1-5, with D hard to call. Germline loops: CDR1 MNHEY, CDR2 SVGAGI. This CDR3 is 15 amino acids long. Between the trimmed V and J ends, which lost 10 bases and 0 bases, there was a span of 16 bases. The CDR3 DNA reads as TGTGCCACTTCCCCGCGGAGAACTAGCAATCAGCCCCAGCATTTT. The encoded protein is CATSPRRTSNQPQHF.

The chain carries TRBV5-6 and TRBJ2-7; maybe TRBD2 (5 bases). Trimming shortened V by 4 bases and J by 4 bases, and 12 bases separated the two germline ends. CDR3 length: 13 amino acids. CDR1 is SGHDT and CDR2 is YYEEEE in the germline V gene. The CDR3 DNA sequence: TGTGCCAGCAGCCCGATACGGGGATACGAGCAGTACTTC. Translating gives CASSPIRGYEQYF.